These T cell receptor beta chains were read from a single sample in a study of cytomegalovirus exposure and HLA in healthy donors. The protocol was immunoSEQ multiplex PCR, while the TCRdb copy is restricted to in-frame clones and leaves out a portion. This sample's table has over 45,000 clones. The sample consisted of PBMCs. These receptors originate from a woman aged 18-29 years in good health and CMV-seronegative. Both conserved end residues are part of each CDR3. The D gene is left open where the match is weak.

V gene: TRBV6-1; J gene: TRBJ1-1; D gene: TRBD1; CDR3 DNA: TGTGCCAGCAGAACTGAGCCAGGGGGGCAAACTGAAGCTTTCTTT; CDR3 protein: CASRTEPGGQTEAFF
V gene: TRBV5-1; J gene: TRBJ2-7; D gene: .; CDR3 DNA: TGCGCCAGCAGCTTGGTGTGGTCTGCGGGGGAGCAGTACTTC; CDR3 protein: CASSLVWSAGEQYF
V gene: TRBV11-2; J gene: TRBJ1-1; D gene: .; CDR3 DNA: TGTGCCAGCAGCTTCTACGAGGGTGAAGCTTTCTTT; CDR3 protein: CASSFYEGEAFF
V gene: TRBV5-1; J gene: TRBJ1-2; D gene: .; CDR3 DNA: TGCGCCAGCAGCGGATCCCCGGGGGGGGAAAACTATGGCTACACCTTC; CDR3 protein: CASSGSPGGENYGYTF
V gene: TRBV11-2; J gene: TRBJ1-4; D gene: .; CDR3 DNA: TGTGCCAGCAGCTTAAAAGGGCAGGGCCGTGAAAAACTGTTTTTT; CDR3 protein: CASSLKGQGREKLFF
V gene: TRBV5-4; J gene: TRBJ1-2; D gene: .; CDR3 DNA: TGTGCCAGCAGCTTGGCAGGGTCCAACTATGGCTACACCTTC; CDR3 protein: CASSLAGSNYGYTF
V gene: TRBV5-6; J gene: TRBJ1-5; D gene: .; CDR3 DNA: TGTGCCAGCAGCTTGGCCCTCGACACAAATCAGCCCCAGCATTTT; CDR3 protein: CASSLALDTNQPQHF
V gene: TRBV5-6; J gene: TRBJ1-6; D gene: .; CDR3 DNA: TGTGCCAGCAGCTTGCGGAGCTATAATTCACCCCTCCACTTT; CDR3 protein: CASSLRSYNSPLHF
V gene: TRBV5-1; J gene: TRBJ1-1; D gene: .; CDR3 DNA: TGCGCCAGCAGCTTGGGGCAGGGCCTGGGTGAAGCTTTCTTT; CDR3 protein: CASSLGQGLGEAFF
V gene: TRBV6-1; J gene: TRBJ2-2; D gene: .; CDR3 DNA: TGTGCCAGCAGTGAAGCGGCAGGGAACACCGGGGAGCTGTTTTTT; CDR3 protein: CASSEAAGNTGELFF
V gene: TRBV6-5; J gene: TRBJ1-2; D gene: .; CDR3 DNA: TGTGCCAGCAGGGGAGGGGGGGCCTCTAACTATGGCTACACCTTC; CDR3 protein: CASRGGGASNYGYTF
V gene: TRBV19; J gene: TRBJ1-2; D gene: .; CDR3 DNA: TGTGCCAGTAGTATAGGGACAGCTAGCTATGGCTACACCTTC; CDR3 protein: CASSIGTASYGYTF
V gene: TRBV6-5; J gene: TRBJ1-1; D gene: .; CDR3 DNA: TGTGCCAGCAGGGCCTCTAGAGTGAACACTGAAGCTTTCTTT; CDR3 protein: CASRASRVNTEAFF
V gene: TRBV6-5; J gene: TRBJ1-1; D gene: .; CDR3 DNA: TGTGCCAGCAGAAGGGCCGGGGGAGGCACTGAAGCTTTCTTT; CDR3 protein: CASRRAGGGTEAFF
V gene: TRBV30; J gene: TRBJ1-1; D gene: .; CDR3 DNA: TGTGCCTGGAGTGCGGATGGGGGCGTATTTGAAGCTTTCTTT; CDR3 protein: CAWSADGGVFEAFF
V gene: TRBV2; J gene: TRBJ2-3; D gene: TRBD1; CDR3 DNA: TGTGCCAGCTCGGGACAGGGCCCAGATACGCAGTATTTT; CDR3 protein: CASSGQGPDTQYF
V gene: TRBV6-1; J gene: TRBJ2-1; D gene: TRBD2; CDR3 DNA: TGTGCCAGCACCCGTCTGCGGGAGGTCAATGAGCAGTTCTTC; CDR3 protein: CASTRLREVNEQFF
V gene: TRBV5-1; J gene: TRBJ2-6; D gene: .; CDR3 DNA: TGCGCCAGCAGCTCGTCGGCCGGGGGTAGGGCCAACGTCCTGACTTTC; CDR3 protein: CASSSSAGGRANVLTF
V gene: TRBV18; J gene: TRBJ2-3; D gene: TRBD1; CDR3 DNA: TGTGCCAGCTCTCCTGGACAGGGACTCAGGACAGATACGCAGTATTTT; CDR3 protein: CASSPGQGLRTDTQYF
V gene: TRBV10-1; J gene: TRBJ2-1; D gene: TRBD2; CDR3 DNA: TGCGCCAGCAGTGTGGCATCTAGCGGGAGTAGCGGTGAGCAGTTCTTC; CDR3 protein: CASSVASSGSSGEQFF
V gene: TRBV7-2; J gene: TRBJ1-2; D gene: .; CDR3 DNA: TGTGCCAGCAGCTACTATAGCTATGGCTACACCTTC; CDR3 protein: CASSYYSYGYTF
V gene: TRBV29-1; J gene: TRBJ1-2; D gene: .; CDR3 DNA: TGCAGCGTTGTGGGCACAGGGAATGGCTACACCTTC; CDR3 protein: CSVVGTGNGYTF
V gene: TRBV11-2; J gene: TRBJ1-2; D gene: TRBD1; CDR3 DNA: TGTGCCAGCAGCCCCGACAGGGAATGGGGCTACACCTTC; CDR3 protein: CASSPDREWGYTF
V gene: TRBV15; J gene: TRBJ1-4; D gene: .; CDR3 DNA: TGTGCCACCAGCTGGGGTTCGGGGGGCCGTGATGAAAAACTGTTTTTT; CDR3 protein: CATSWGSGGRDEKLFF
V gene: TRBV14; J gene: TRBJ2-7; D gene: TRBD1; CDR3 DNA: TGTGCCAGCAGCCAAGAAGCGGACAGGGGTTACGAGCAGTACTTC; CDR3 protein: CASSQEADRGYEQYF
V gene: TRBV9; J gene: TRBJ1-1; D gene: TRBD1; CDR3 DNA: TGTGCCAGCAGCGTAGTTTGGGGACAGGGTGGTACTGAAGCTTTCTTT; CDR3 protein: CASSVVWGQGGTEAFF
V gene: TRBV30; J gene: TRBJ1-1; D gene: .; CDR3 DNA: TGTGCCTGGAGTCGAGAGGGAGAGATCTCTGAAGCTTTCTTT; CDR3 protein: CAWSREGEISEAFF
V gene: TRBV11-2; J gene: TRBJ1-1; D gene: .; CDR3 DNA: TGTGCCAGCAGCTTCCGGGGTGAAGCTTTCTTT; CDR3 protein: CASSFRGEAFF
V gene: TRBV28; J gene: TRBJ2-3; D gene: TRBD2; CDR3 DNA: TGTGCCAGCAGACCCGCTAGCGGGAGCACAGATACGCAGTATTTT; CDR3 protein: CASRPASGSTDTQYF
V gene: TRBV18; J gene: TRBJ2-7; D gene: .; CDR3 DNA: TGTGCCAGCTCACCAGATGATTCCGGGGTATACGAGCAGTACTTC; CDR3 protein: CASSPDDSGVYEQYF
V gene: TRBV28; J gene: TRBJ2-1; D gene: .; CDR3 DNA: TGTGCCAGCAGTTCTTTCCCCCAACAGGCTGAGCCGTTCTTC; CDR3 protein: CASSSFPQQAEPFF
V gene: TRBV11-3; J gene: TRBJ2-1; D gene: TRBD2; CDR3 DNA: TGTGCCAGCAGCTTGGGCGGGAGCCACGATGAGCAGTTCTTC; CDR3 protein: CASSLGGSHDEQFF
V gene: TRBV30; J gene: TRBJ2-7; D gene: .; CDR3 DNA: TGTGCCTGGAGTCTGGCCAGGGAAGGATATTACGAGCAGTACTTC; CDR3 protein: CAWSLAREGYYEQYF
V gene: TRBV29-1; J gene: TRBJ2-3; D gene: .; CDR3 DNA: TGCAGCGTTGAAGATCGAGGGAACACAGATACGCAGTATTTT; CDR3 protein: CSVEDRGNTDTQYF
V gene: TRBV5-6; J gene: TRBJ2-2; D gene: TRBD2; CDR3 DNA: TGTGCCAGCAGCACGCCAGCGGGAGGGTCGGACACCGGGGAGCTGTTTTTT; CDR3 protein: CASSTPAGGSDTGELFF
V gene: TRBV5-4; J gene: TRBJ1-4; D gene: TRBD1; CDR3 DNA: TGTGCCAGCAGCTTGGCGACAGGGGGCGTCGATAATGAAAAACTGTTTTTT; CDR3 protein: CASSLATGGVDNEKLFF
V gene: TRBV5-1; J gene: TRBJ2-7; D gene: .; CDR3 DNA: TGCGCCAGCAGCTTGGTCAGCTACGAGCAGTACTTC; CDR3 protein: CASSLVSYEQYF
V gene: TRBV15; J gene: TRBJ1-6; D gene: .; CDR3 DNA: TGTGCCATACGCGGGGGTGCAGAAAATTCACCCCTCCACTTT; CDR3 protein: CAIRGGAENSPLHF
V gene: TRBV6-1; J gene: TRBJ2-5; D gene: TRBD2; CDR3 DNA: TGTGCCAGCAGTGGCAGACTAGCGGGGGTGCAAGAGACCCAGTACTTC; CDR3 protein: CASSGRLAGVQETQYF